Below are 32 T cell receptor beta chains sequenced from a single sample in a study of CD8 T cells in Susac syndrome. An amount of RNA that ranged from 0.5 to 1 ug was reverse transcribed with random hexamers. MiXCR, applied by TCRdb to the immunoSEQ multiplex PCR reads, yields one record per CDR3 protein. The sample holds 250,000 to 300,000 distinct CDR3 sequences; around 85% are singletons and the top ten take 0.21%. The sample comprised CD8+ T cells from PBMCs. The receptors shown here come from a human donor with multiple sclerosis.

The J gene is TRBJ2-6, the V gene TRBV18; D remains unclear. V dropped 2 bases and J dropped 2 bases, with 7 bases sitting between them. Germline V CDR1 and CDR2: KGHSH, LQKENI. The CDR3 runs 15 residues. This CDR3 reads CASSPSVTGANVLTF. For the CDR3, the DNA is TGTGCCAGCTCACCATCGGTTACTGGGGCCAACGTCCTGACTTTC.

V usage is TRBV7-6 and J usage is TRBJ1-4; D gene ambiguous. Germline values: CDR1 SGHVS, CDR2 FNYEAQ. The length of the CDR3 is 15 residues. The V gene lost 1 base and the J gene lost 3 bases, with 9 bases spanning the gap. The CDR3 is CASSLDFDPNEKLFF. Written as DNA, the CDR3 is TGTGCCAGCAGCTTAGATTTCGATCCTAATGAAAAACTGTTTTTT.

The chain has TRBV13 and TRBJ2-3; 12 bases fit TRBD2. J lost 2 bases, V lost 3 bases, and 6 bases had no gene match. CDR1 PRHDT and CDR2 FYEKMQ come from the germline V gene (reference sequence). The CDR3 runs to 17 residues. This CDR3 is CASSLGRLAGDTDTQYF. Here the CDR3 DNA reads TGTGCCAGCAGCTTGGGCCGACTAGCGGGAGACACAGATACGCAGTATTTT.

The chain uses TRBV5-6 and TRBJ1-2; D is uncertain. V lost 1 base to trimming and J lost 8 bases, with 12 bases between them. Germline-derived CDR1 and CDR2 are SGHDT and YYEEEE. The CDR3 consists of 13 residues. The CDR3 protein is CASSLLGFWGYTF. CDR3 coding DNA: TGTGCCAGCAGCTTGCTTGGATTCTGGGGCTACACCTTC.

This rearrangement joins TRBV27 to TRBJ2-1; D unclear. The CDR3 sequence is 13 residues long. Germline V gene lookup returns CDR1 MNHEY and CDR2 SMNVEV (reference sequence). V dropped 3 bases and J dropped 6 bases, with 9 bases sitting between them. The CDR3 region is CASSFSLSNEQFF. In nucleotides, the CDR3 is TGTGCCAGCAGTTTCTCGCTCTCCAATGAGCAGTTCTTC.

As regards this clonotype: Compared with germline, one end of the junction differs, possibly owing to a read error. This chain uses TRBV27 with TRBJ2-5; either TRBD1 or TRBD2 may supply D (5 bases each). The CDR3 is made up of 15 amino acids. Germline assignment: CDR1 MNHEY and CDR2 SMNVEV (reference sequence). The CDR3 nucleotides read TGTGCCAGCAGCTTATGGGGGACGGTCCAAGAGACCCAGTACTTC. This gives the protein CASSLWGTVQETQYF.

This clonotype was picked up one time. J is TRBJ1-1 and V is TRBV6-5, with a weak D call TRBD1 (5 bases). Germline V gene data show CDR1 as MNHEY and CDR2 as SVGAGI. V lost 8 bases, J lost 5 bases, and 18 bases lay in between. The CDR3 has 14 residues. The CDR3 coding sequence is TGTGCCAGCGCACTAGGGGCAGTCTTTACTGAAGCTTTCTTT. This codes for CASALGAVFTEAFF.

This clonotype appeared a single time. Here the CDR3 reads CSVESKNVNEQFF. The CDR3 DNA reads as TGCAGCGTTGAGTCCAAGAATGTCAATGAGCAGTTCTTC. This chain links TRBV29-1 with TRBJ2-1; D remains ambiguous. CDR3 size: 13 residues. Trimming stripped 3 bases from V and 6 bases from J, with 12 bases between. Germline V gene lookup returns CDR1 SQVTM and CDR2 ANQGSEA.

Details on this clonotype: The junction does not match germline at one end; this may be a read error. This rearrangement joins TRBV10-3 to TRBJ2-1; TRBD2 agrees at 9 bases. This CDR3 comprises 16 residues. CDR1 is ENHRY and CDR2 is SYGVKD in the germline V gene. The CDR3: CAIGDPAGGPKNEQFF. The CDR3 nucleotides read TGTGCCATCGGTGATCCAGCGGGAGGCCCTAAAAATGAGCAGTTCTTC.

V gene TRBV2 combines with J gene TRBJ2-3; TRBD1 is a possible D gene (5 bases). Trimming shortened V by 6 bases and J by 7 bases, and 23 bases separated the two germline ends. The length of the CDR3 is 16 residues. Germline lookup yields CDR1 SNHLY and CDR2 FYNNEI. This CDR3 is CASRRTLGTGTHTQYF. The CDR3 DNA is TGTGCCAGCAGGAGGACGCTAGGCACAGGCACGCATACGCAGTATTTT.

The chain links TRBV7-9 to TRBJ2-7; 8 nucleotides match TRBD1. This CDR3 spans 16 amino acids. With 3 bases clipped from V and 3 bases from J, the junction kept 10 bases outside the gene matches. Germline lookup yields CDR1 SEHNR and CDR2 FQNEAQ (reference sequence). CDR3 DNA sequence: TGTGCCAGCAGCTTTTTCCGGGACAGGATTGACTACGAGCAGTACTTC. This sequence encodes CASSFFRDRIDYEQYF. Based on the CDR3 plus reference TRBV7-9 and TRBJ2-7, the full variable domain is DTGVSQNPRHKITKRGQNVTFRCDPISEHNRLYWYRQTLGQGPEFLTYFQNEAQLEKSRLLSDRFSAERPKGSFSTLEIQRTEQGDSAMYLCASSFFRDRIDYEQYFGPGTRLTVT.

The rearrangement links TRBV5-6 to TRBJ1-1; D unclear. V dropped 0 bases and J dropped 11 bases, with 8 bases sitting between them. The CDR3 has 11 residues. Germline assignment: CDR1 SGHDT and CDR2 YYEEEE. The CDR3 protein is CASSLGAGAFF. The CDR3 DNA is TGTGCCAGCAGCTTGGGGGCCGGGGCTTTCTTT. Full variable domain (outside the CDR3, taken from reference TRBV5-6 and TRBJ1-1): DAGVTQSPTHLIKTRGQQVTLRCSPKSGHDTVSWYQQALGQGPQFIFQYYEEEERQRGNFPDRFSGHQFPNYSSELNVNALLLGDSALYLCASSLGAGAFFGQGTRLTVV.

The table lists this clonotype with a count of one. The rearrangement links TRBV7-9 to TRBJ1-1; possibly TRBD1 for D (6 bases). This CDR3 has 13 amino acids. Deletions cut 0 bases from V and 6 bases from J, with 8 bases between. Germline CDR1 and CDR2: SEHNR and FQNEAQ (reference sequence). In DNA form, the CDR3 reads TGTGCCAGCAGCTTAGCAGGGGGGGCTGAAGCTTTCTTT. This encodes CASSLAGGAEAFF. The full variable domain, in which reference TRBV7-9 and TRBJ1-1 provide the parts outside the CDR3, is DTGVSQNPRHKITKRGQNVTFRCDPISEHNRLYWYRQTLGQGPEFLTYFQNEAQLEKSRLLSDRFSAERPKGSFSTLEIQRTEQGDSAMYLCASSLAGGAEAFFGQGTRLTVV.

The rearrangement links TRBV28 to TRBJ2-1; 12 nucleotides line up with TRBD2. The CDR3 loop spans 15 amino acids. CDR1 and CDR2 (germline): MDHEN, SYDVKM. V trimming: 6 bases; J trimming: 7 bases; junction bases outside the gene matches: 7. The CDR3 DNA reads TGTGCCAGCAGGCCACCGACTAGCGGGAGTAATGAGCAGTTCTTC. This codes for CASRPPTSGSNEQFF. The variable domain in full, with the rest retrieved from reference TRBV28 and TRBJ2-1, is DVKVTQSSRYLVKRTGEKVFLECVQDMDHENMFWYRQDPGLGLRLIYFSYDVKMKEKGDIPEGYSVSREKKERFSLILESASTNQTSMYLCASRPPTSGSNEQFFGPGTRLTVL.

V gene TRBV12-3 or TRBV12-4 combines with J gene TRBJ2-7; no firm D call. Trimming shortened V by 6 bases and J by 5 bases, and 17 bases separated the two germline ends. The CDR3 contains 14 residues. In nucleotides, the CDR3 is TGTGCCAGCAGCTCCTCCTACCGGGTAGACGAGCAGTACTTC. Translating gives CASSSSYRVDEQYF.

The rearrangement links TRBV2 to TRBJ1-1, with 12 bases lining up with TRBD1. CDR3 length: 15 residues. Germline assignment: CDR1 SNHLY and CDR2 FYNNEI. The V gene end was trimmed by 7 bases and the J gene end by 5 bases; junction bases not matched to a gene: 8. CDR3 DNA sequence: TGTGCCAGCATCCAGGGACAGGGGGCGCCGACTGAAGCTTTCTTT. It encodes CASIQGQGAPTEAFF.

CDR3 bases: TGTGCCAGCAGCATTCCCGGGGTCTATGGCTATAATTCACCCCTCCACTTT. This gives the protein CASSIPGVYGYNSPLHF. The genes are TRBV11-2 and TRBJ1-6; D is undetermined. The CDR3 contains 17 residues. Germline loops: CDR1 SGHAT, CDR2 FQNNGV. Trimming took 5 bases from V and 3 from J, leaving 17 bases between them.

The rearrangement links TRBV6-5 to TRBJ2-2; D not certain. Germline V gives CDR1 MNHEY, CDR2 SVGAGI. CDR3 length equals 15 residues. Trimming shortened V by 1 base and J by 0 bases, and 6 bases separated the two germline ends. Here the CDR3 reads CASSYFTSNTGELFF. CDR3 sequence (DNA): TGTGCCAGCAGTTACTTCACATCGAACACCGGGGAGCTGTTTTTT.

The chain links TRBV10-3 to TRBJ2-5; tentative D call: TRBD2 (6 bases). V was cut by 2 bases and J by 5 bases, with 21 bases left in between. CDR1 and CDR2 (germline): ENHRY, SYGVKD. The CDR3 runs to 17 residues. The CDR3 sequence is CAISEEQWGDSQETQYF. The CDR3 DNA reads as TGTGCCATCAGTGAGGAACAGTGGGGGGACTCCCAGGAGACCCAGTACTTC.

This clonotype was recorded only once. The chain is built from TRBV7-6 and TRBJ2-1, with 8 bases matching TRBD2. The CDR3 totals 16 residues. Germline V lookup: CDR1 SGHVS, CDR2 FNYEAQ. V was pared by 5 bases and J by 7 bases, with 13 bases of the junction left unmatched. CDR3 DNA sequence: TGTGCCAGCAGCCCCCACACTAGCGGAGCGAGGAATGAGCAGTTCTTC. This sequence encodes CASSPHTSGARNEQFF. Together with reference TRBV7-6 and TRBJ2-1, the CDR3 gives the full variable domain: GAGVSQSPRYKVTKRGQDVALRCDPISGHVSLYWYRQALGQGPEFLTYFNYEAQQDKSGLPNDRFSAERPEGSISTLTIQRTEQRDSAMYRCASSPHTSGARNEQFFGPGTRLTVL.

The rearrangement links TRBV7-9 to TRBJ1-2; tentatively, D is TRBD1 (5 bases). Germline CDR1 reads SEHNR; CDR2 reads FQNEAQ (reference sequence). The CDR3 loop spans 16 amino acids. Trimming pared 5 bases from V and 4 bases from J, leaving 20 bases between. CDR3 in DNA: TGTGCCAGCAGCACTCCAACGGGACTGCAGATCTATGGCTACACCTTC. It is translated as CASSTPTGLQIYGYTF.

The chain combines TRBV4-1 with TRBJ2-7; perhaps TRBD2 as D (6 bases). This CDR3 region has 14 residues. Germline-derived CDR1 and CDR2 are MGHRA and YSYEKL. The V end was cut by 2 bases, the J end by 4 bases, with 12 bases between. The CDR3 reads CASSQPGLIYEQYF. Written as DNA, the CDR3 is TGCGCCAGCAGCCAACCGGGACTGATATACGAGCAGTACTTC.

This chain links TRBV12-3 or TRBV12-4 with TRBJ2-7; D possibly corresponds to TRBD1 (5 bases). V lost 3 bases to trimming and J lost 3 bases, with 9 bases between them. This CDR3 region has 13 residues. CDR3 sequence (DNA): TGTGCCAGCAGTTTGACAGAAATCTACGAGCAGTACTTC. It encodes CASSLTEIYEQYF.

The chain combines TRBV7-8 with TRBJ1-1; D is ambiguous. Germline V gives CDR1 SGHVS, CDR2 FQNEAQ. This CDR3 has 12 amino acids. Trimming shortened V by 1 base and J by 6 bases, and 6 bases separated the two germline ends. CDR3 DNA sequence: TGTGCCAGCAGCTTAGTACTATCTGAAGCTTTCTTT. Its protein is CASSLVLSEAFF.

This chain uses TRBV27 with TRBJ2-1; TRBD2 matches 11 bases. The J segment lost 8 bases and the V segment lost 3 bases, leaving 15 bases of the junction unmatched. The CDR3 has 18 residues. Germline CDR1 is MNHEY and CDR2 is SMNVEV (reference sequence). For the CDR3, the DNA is TGTGCCAGCAGTTTGTTACTAGCGGGAGAGCCCCCGATGGATGAGCAGTTCTTC. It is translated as CASSLLLAGEPPMDEQFF.

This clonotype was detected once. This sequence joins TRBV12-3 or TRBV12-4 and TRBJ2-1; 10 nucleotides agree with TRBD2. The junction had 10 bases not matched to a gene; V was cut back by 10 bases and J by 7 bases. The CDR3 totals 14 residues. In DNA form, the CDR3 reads TGTGCCACCGGGTCTAGCGGGAGCGCGAATGAGCAGTTCTTC. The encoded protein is CATGSSGSANEQFF.

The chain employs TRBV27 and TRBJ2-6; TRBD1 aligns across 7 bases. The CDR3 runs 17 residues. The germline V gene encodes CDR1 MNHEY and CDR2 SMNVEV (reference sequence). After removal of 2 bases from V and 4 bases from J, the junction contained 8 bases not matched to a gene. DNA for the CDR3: TGTGCCAGCAGTTTAGTCCTGACAGGGAGCGGGGCCAACGTCCTGACTTTC. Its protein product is CASSLVLTGSGANVLTF.

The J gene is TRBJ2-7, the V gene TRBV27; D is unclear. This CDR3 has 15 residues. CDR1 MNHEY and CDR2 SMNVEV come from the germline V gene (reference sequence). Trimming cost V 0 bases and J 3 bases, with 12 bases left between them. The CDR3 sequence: CASSLSIGNNYEQYF. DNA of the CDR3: TGTGCCAGCAGTTTATCGATAGGGAATAACTACGAGCAGTACTTC.

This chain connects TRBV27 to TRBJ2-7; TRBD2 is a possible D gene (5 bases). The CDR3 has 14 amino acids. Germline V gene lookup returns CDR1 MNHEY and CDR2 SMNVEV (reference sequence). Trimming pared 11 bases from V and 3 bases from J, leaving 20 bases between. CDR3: CAAAVAGRYYEQYF. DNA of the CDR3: TGTGCCGCAGCGGTAGCCGGGCGTTACTACGAGCAGTACTTC.

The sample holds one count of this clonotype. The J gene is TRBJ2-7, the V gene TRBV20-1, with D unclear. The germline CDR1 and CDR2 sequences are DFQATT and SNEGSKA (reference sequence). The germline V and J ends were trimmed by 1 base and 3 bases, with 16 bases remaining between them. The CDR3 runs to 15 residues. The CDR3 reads CSARALRGTNYEQYF. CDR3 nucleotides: TGCAGTGCTAGAGCCCTTCGCGGAACTAACTACGAGCAGTACTTC.

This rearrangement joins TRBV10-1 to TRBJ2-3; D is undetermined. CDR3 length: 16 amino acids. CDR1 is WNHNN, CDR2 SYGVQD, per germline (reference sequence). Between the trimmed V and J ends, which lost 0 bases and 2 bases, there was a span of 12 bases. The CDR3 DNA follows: TGCGCCAGCAGTGAGTCTATGGGGTCTGACACAGATACGCAGTATTTT. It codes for CASSESMGSDTDTQYF.

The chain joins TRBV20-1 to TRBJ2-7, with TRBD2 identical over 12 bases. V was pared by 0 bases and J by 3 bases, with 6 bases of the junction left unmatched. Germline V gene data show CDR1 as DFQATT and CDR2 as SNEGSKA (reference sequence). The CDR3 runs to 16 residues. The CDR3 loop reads CSARDATSGSLYEQYF. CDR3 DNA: TGCAGTGCTAGAGACGCGACTAGCGGGAGCCTCTACGAGCAGTACTTC.